One sample yielded the 11 T cell receptor beta chains listed below, sequenced in a study of T cell responses to AZD1222 COVID-19 vaccine. Profiling relied on immunoSEQ multiplex PCR, and the TCRdb table lists in-frame clones only, not all of them. Seen here are around 160,000 clones, 91% observed once, and the top ten hold 3% to 4%. The sample in question was peripheral blood, obtained 28 days after the second AZD1222 dose. These receptors originate from an adult who received the AZD1222 COVID-19 vaccine.

In DNA form, the CDR3 reads TGTGCCAGCAGCAAAGGGAGTGAAATAAGGAGTACAGATACGCAGTATTTT. Protein product: CASSKGSEIRSTDTQYF. V gene TRBV21-1 combines with J gene TRBJ2-3; TRBD2 is the table's D call, not checked against the DNA. TRBV21-1 constitutes a pseudogene. The CDR3 totals 17 residues.

The chain is built from TRBV6-5 and TRBJ2-7; TRBD1 matches at 10 bases. The V gene end was trimmed by 6 bases and the J gene end by 4 bases; junction bases not matched to a gene: 6. This CDR3 comprises 14 residues. The germline V gene encodes CDR1 MNHEY and CDR2 SVGAGI. CDR3 sequence: CASRGTGVYYEQYF. The CDR3 nucleotides read TGTGCCAGCAGGGGGACAGGGGTGTATTACGAGCAGTACTTC.

The chain joins TRBV18 to TRBJ2-1; D not resolved. Trimming cost V 1 base and J 8 bases, with 3 bases left between them. Germline CDR1 and CDR2: KGHSH and LQKENI. This CDR3 region has 11 residues. CDR3 protein: CASSPRDEQFF. DNA for the CDR3: TGTGCCAGCTCACCACGGGATGAGCAGTTCTTC.

The CDR3 region has the DNA TGTGCCAGCAGCTTAGCGAGGGCGGGGTTGGATTCACCCCTCCACTTT. It encodes CASSLARAGLDSPLHF. V gene TRBV7-9 combines with J gene TRBJ1-6; D remains unclear. The CDR3 runs 16 residues. V lost 0 bases, J lost 8 bases, and 14 bases lay in between. CDR1 is SEHNR, CDR2 FQNEAQ, per germline (reference sequence).

The CDR3 bases are TGTGCCATCACCGACGGGACCGGGACTCCCTACGAGCAGTACTTC. It encodes CAITDGTGTPYEQYF. This chain uses TRBV10-3 with TRBJ2-7; TRBD2 is a possible D gene (6 bases). Per the germline V gene, CDR1 is ENHRY and CDR2 is SYGVKD. Trimming took off 7 bases at V and 2 bases at J, with 18 bases between the two ends. This CDR3 contains 15 residues.

V gene TRBV10-3 combines with J gene TRBJ2-3; TRBD1 is a possible D gene (6 bases). This CDR3 has 13 amino acids. V shed 10 bases and J shed 0 bases, with 11 bases lying between them. Germline V gene sequence: CDR1 ENHRY, CDR2 SYGVKD. The CDR3 coding sequence is TGTGCCACGACCGGGACAAGCACAGATACGCAGTATTTT. As protein: CATTGTSTDTQYF.

A single count supports this clone. This sequence joins TRBV5-5 and TRBJ2-1; TRBD2 matches at 7 bases. Losses at the gene ends were 2 bases for V and 13 bases for J; bases not matched to a gene: 12. Germline V CDR1 and CDR2: SGHKS, YYEKEE (reference sequence). The CDR3 is made up of 14 amino acids. CDR3 protein: CASSFAAGNRRQFF. CDR3 nucleotides: TGTGCCAGCAGCTTTGCAGCGGGGAACCGTCGACAGTTCTTC.

The chain recombines TRBV19 with TRBJ2-7; D is unclear. There are 14 residues in the CDR3. V gave up 2 bases and J gave up 0 bases, with 8 bases separating them. Germline loops: CDR1 LNHDA, CDR2 SQIVND (reference sequence). In DNA, the CDR3 is TGTGCCAGTAGTATAAAGGCGAACTCCTACGAGCAGTACTTC. It is translated as CASSIKANSYEQYF.

The chain carries TRBV30 and TRBJ1-2; no definite D call. In germline, CDR1 is GTSNPN, CDR2 SVGIG (reference sequence). The V end was cut by 4 bases, the J end by 3 bases, with 9 bases between. The CDR3 is 12 residues long. The DNA of the CDR3 is TGTGCCTGGAACCAGGCCGACTATGGCTACACCTTC. Translation: CAWNQADYGYTF.

The J gene is TRBJ1-5, the V gene TRBV12-5; 7 bases agree with TRBD1. The CDR3 has 17 amino acids. The V gene's germline CDR1 is LGHNT and CDR2 FRNRAP. V lost 6 bases and J lost 5; bases outside the gene matches: 16. CDR3 residues: CASGNPNRGGGDQPQHF. In nucleotides, the CDR3 is TGTGCTAGTGGCAACCCTAATAGGGGAGGGGGCGATCAGCCCCAGCATTTT.

This clone was recorded once. V gene TRBV2 combines with J gene TRBJ1-1; D is undetermined. Germline CDR1 and CDR2: SNHLY and FYNNEI. The CDR3 contains 13 residues. The V end was cut by 8 bases, the J end by 7 bases, with 17 bases between. This CDR3 reads CASGVQIPREAFF. The CDR3 DNA reads as TGTGCCAGCGGGGTTCAAATCCCACGTGAAGCTTTCTTT.